This T cell receptor (beta chain) was recorded in a study of blood T cell repertoires in COVID-19. This clone was detected only once. Some clones are missing from TCRdb's copy, which holds only in-frame ones; the method was immunoSEQ multiplex PCR. The sample holds 150,000 to 200,000 clones, 70% to 80% seen once. CDR1 is SQVTM and CDR2 is ANQGSEA in the germline V gene. This CDR3 contains 14 residues. V lost 4 bases and J lost 4, with 14 bases in between. The sequence was obtained from a middle-aged man who had recovered from COVID-19. The rearrangement uses TRBV29-1 and TRBJ1-3; a possible D gene is TRBD1 (5 bases). The sample consisted of peripheral blood. CDR3 protein: CSVAWGGDGNTIYF. The CDR3 nucleotides read TGCAGCGTTGCCTGGGGGGGAGACGGAAACACCATATATTTT.